What follows are 29 T cell receptor beta chains derived from one specimen sequenced in a study of cytomegalovirus exposure and HLA in healthy donors. Sequenced by immunoSEQ multiplex PCR; TCRdb stores in-frame clones only, minus some. The sample shows under 95,000 clones, approximately 91% of them seen only once. The source material was PBMCs. Receptor source: a man aged 30-40 years in good health and CMV-seronegative.

The chain combines TRBV7-2 with TRBJ2-5; weak D call: TRBD2 (5 bases). Germline CDR1 SGHTA, CDR2 FQGNSA. CDR3 length equals 17 residues. Trimming removed 2 bases from V and 2 bases from J, with 18 bases in between. CDR3 amino acids: CASSLRFQTTRQETQYF. For the CDR3, the DNA is TGTGCCAGCAGCTTACGCTTTCAGACTACTCGACAAGAGACCCAGTACTTC.

The chain combines TRBV10-1 with TRBJ2-3, with 10 bases lining up with TRBD2. CDR1 is WNHNN, CDR2 SYGVQD, per germline (reference sequence). V was pared by 3 bases and J by 6 bases, with 6 bases of the junction left unmatched. This CDR3 has 15 residues. The DNA for the CDR3 is TGCGCCAGCAGTGAACTAGCGGGGCTCGCCGATACGCAGTATTTT. It specifies CASSELAGLADTQYF.

This chain joins TRBV27 and TRBJ1-5; 7 bases line up with TRBD1. This CDR3 region has 15 residues. In germline, CDR1 is MNHEY, CDR2 SMNVEV (reference sequence). The V segment lost 5 bases and the J segment 2 bases; nucleotides outside the gene matches: 6. CDR3 region: CASSLKGGGNQPQHF. The CDR3 DNA sequence: TGTGCCAGCAGTCTAAAAGGGGGCGGCAATCAGCCCCAGCATTTT.

The V gene is TRBV6-4, the J gene TRBJ2-3; possibly TRBD1 for D (6 bases). The ends were cut back, 4 bases at V and 3 bases at J, with 8 bases in the middle. Germline-derived CDR1 and CDR2 are MRHNA and SNTAGT. The CDR3 is made up of 13 amino acids. CDR3 DNA sequence: TGTGCCAGCAGTGCCACAGGGACAGATACGCAGTATTTT. Its translation is CASSATGTDTQYF.

The chain joins TRBV20-1 to TRBJ1-1; a possible D gene is TRBD1 (5 bases). The CDR3 totals 10 residues. The germline gives CDR1 DFQATT, CDR2 SNEGSKA (reference sequence). The ends were cut back, 3 bases at V and 9 bases at J, with 8 bases in the middle. CDR3 nucleotides: TGCAGTGCTAGTCCAGGGCAAGCTTTCTTT. It specifies CSASPGQAFF.

The chain couples TRBV28 to TRBJ2-1; TRBD2 agrees at 10 bases. Germline assignment: CDR1 MDHEN and CDR2 SYDVKM. This CDR3 has 18 amino acids. Trimming at V came to 7 bases and at J to 4 bases, leaving 16 bases not matched to a gene. The CDR3: CASTPTSGLLGGYNEQFF. DNA of the CDR3: TGTGCCAGCACCCCGACTAGCGGGCTCCTGGGGGGGTACAATGAGCAGTTCTTC.

The gene calls are TRBV18 and TRBJ1-5, with D perhaps matching TRBD1 (6 bases). V was trimmed by 4 bases and J by 5 bases, leaving 21 bases between them. Germline V gene data show CDR1 as KGHSH and CDR2 as LQKENI. This CDR3 is built from 17 residues. The CDR3, as DNA: TGTGCCAGCTCACACCTAGACCGGGACACGGCTTATCAGCCCCAGCATTTT. Protein: CASSHLDRDTAYQPQHF.

V is TRBV6-1 and J is TRBJ1-5; weak D call: TRBD1 (6 bases). The CDR3 has 15 residues. The V end was cut by 2 bases, the J end by 7 bases, with 15 bases between. Germline loops: CDR1 MNHNS, CDR2 SASEGT. DNA of the CDR3: TGTGCCAGCAGTGAAAATTGGGGGGGCGAACAGCCCCAGCATTTT. Encoded protein: CASSENWGGEQPQHF.

This chain links TRBV12-5 with TRBJ2-2; TRBD1 is a possible D gene (6 bases). The CDR3 loop spans 15 amino acids. The germline V and J ends were trimmed by 2 bases and 7 bases, with 14 bases remaining between them. Per germline, CDR1 LGHNT and CDR2 FRNRAP. This CDR3 is CASGLSRGNNGELFF. Here the CDR3 DNA reads TGTGCTAGTGGTTTGTCGAGGGGGAATAACGGGGAGCTGTTTTTT.

The chain links TRBV5-4 to TRBJ2-1, with TRBD2 as a possible D gene (6 bases). This CDR3 contains 15 residues. The germline V gene encodes CDR1 SGHNT and CDR2 YYREEE (reference sequence). Between the trimmed V and J ends, which lost 4 bases and 8 bases, there was a span of 19 bases. This CDR3 is CASSLSEGLPHEQFF. The CDR3 DNA reads as TGTGCCAGCAGCCTTTCGGAGGGCCTACCCCATGAGCAGTTCTTC.

The V gene is TRBV7-8, the J gene TRBJ2-3; TRBD2 agrees at 9 bases. This CDR3 has 15 amino acids. CDR1 SGHVS and CDR2 FQNEAQ come from the germline V gene. After removal of 5 bases from V and 2 bases from J, the junction contained 5 bases not matched to a gene. The CDR3 region is CASSPSGGPTDTQYF. CDR3 DNA sequence: TGTGCCAGCAGCCCAAGCGGGGGGCCCACAGATACGCAGTATTTT.

This clone turned up a few times. V is TRBV6-1 and J is TRBJ2-1; perhaps TRBD2 as D (6 bases). Trimming left V 4 bases short and J 1 base short, with 11 bases between. The CDR3 totals 15 residues. Germline V gene lookup returns CDR1 MNHNS and CDR2 SASEGT. In nucleotides, the CDR3 is TGTGCCAGCAGTGGTTTTAGCGGTTCCTACAATGAGCAGTTCTTC. It translates to CASSGFSGSYNEQFF.

The chain employs TRBV15 and TRBJ1-4, with TRBD1 identical over 8 bases. The CDR3 sequence is 21 residues long. The V gene's germline CDR1 is LNHNV and CDR2 YYDKDF (reference sequence). The trim removed 0 bases at V and 6 bases at J, leaving 21 bases unmatched. This CDR3 is CATSRDPLADRDPGADEKLFF. CDR3 in DNA: TGTGCCACCAGCAGAGATCCCCTAGCGGACAGGGACCCCGGCGCGGATGAAAAACTGTTTTTT.

V is TRBV5-4 and J is TRBJ2-6; possibly TRBD1 for D (6 bases). This CDR3 region has 17 residues. Germline CDR1 and CDR2: SGHNT and YYREEE (reference sequence). V was trimmed by 1 base and J by 0 bases, leaving 11 bases between them. CDR3 region: CASSLPPTGSGANVLTF. The CDR3 bases are TGTGCCAGCAGCTTGCCGCCGACAGGCTCTGGGGCCAACGTCCTGACTTTC.

The chain employs TRBV5-1 and TRBJ2-5; tentative D call: TRBD2 (5 bases). V was pared by 5 bases and J by 3 bases, with 5 bases between. The germline CDR1 and CDR2 sequences are SGHRS and YFSETQ. The CDR3 is 11 residues long. In nucleotides, the CDR3 is TGCGCCAGCAGAGCGGAAGAGACCCAGTACTTC. This encodes CASRAEETQYF.

The rearrangement links TRBV5-1 to TRBJ2-2, with 8 nucleotides matching TRBD1. The CDR3 totals 18 residues. CDR1 and CDR2 (germline): SGHRS, YFSETQ. Germline trimming cut 3 bases from V and 3 bases from J; bases unmatched to any gene: 13. The CDR3 reads CASSSVPLGQGYTGELFF. The CDR3 DNA sequence: TGCGCCAGCAGCTCTGTGCCACTCGGACAGGGCTACACCGGGGAGCTGTTTTTT.

The V gene is TRBV23-1, the J gene TRBJ2-1; 10 bases map to TRBD1. TRBV23-1 is flagged as an ORF with uncertain function. This CDR3 has 17 residues. V lost 5 bases, J lost 7 bases, and 14 bases stayed unmatched. In DNA form, the CDR3 reads TGCGCCAGCAGTAGGGGGTCCGGGACAGGGGAGGGGAATGAGCAGTTCTTC. Its translation is CASSRGSGTGEGNEQFF.

The J gene is TRBJ2-1, the V gene TRBV6-4; 7 nucleotides align to TRBD2. From germline, CDR1 is MRHNA and CDR2 SNTAGT. The V segment lost 4 bases and the J segment 5 bases; nucleotides outside the gene matches: 8. This CDR3 has 15 amino acids. CDR3 region: CASSATSEPNNEQFF. The CDR3 bases are TGTGCCAGCAGTGCTACTAGCGAGCCTAACAATGAGCAGTTCTTC.

CDR3 nucleotide sequence: TGTGCCAGCAGCAAGACTAGCGTTAGCACAGATACGCAGTATTTT. It specifies CASSKTSVSTDTQYF. The rearrangement links TRBV5-4 to TRBJ2-3; 8 bases line up with TRBD2. Germline loops: CDR1 SGHNT, CDR2 YYREEE (reference sequence). There are 15 residues in the CDR3. V lost 4 bases to trimming and J lost 0 bases; unmatched junction nucleotides: 4.

The chain joins TRBV19 to TRBJ1-3; perhaps TRBD1 as D (5 bases). The ends were cut back, 3 bases at V and 4 bases at J, with 10 bases in the middle. The CDR3 is 14 residues long. The V gene's germline CDR1 is LNHDA and CDR2 SQIVND (reference sequence). CDR3 in DNA: TGTGCCAGTAGTATGCAGGGTCGAGGAAACACCATATATTTT. Its translation is CASSMQGRGNTIYF.

V and J are TRBV7-9 and TRBJ1-1; D is unclear. V shed 1 base and J shed 13 bases, with 16 bases lying between them. The germline gives CDR1 SEHNR, CDR2 FQNEAQ (reference sequence). This CDR3 contains 13 residues. The CDR3 DNA is TGTGCCAGCAGCTTAGATCGGACGGAGGCTGGTTTCTTT. It codes for CASSLDRTEAGFF.

The CDR3 sequence is CAISDPKRENTDTQYF. CDR3 nucleotide sequence: TGTGCCATCAGTGATCCCAAGAGGGAAAACACAGATACGCAGTATTTT. This chain uses TRBV10-3 with TRBJ2-3, with D tentatively TRBD2 (5 bases). In germline, CDR1 is ENHRY, CDR2 SYGVKD. The CDR3 runs 16 residues. The ends were cut back, 3 bases at V and 2 bases at J, with 15 bases in the middle.

V and J are TRBV6-5 and TRBJ2-7, with D maybe TRBD1 (6 bases). Trimming shortened V by 6 bases and J by 4 bases, and 10 bases separated the two germline ends. Per the germline V gene, CDR1 is MNHEY and CDR2 is SVGAGI. The CDR3 has 12 residues. This CDR3 reads CASSSQGYEQYF. The CDR3 DNA reads as TGTGCCAGCAGCTCGCAGGGGTACGAGCAGTACTTC.

This chain connects TRBV4-2 to TRBJ2-7; 7 positions agree with TRBD1. V trimming: 1 base; J trimming: 3 bases; junction bases outside the gene matches: 6. Germline CDR1 LGHNA, CDR2 YNFKEQ. This CDR3 comprises 15 residues. CDR3 DNA sequence: TGTGCCAGCAGCCAAGGCCTGGACAGGCGCTACGAGCAGTACTTC. This sequence encodes CASSQGLDRRYEQYF.

The V and J genes are TRBV9 and TRBJ2-7; D might be TRBD1 (5 bases). Trimming cost V 4 bases and J 2 bases, with 7 bases left between them. CDR3 length: 12 residues. From germline, CDR1 is SGDLS and CDR2 YYNGEE. CDR3 nucleotide sequence: TGTGCCAGCAGCTCAGGGACCTACGAGCAGTACTTC. Protein product: CASSSGTYEQYF.

This clone has a handful of counts. The chain carries TRBV28 and TRBJ1-5; possible D gene TRBD1, 5 bases. CDR3 length: 15 residues. V lost 3 bases to trimming and J lost 4 bases, with 13 bases between them. The germline V gene has CDR1 MDHEN and CDR2 SYDVKM. The CDR3 is CASSLFRAGNQPQHF. Written as DNA, the CDR3 is TGTGCCAGCAGTTTGTTCAGGGCCGGTAATCAGCCCCAGCATTTT.

The V gene is TRBV28, the J gene TRBJ1-2, with 7 bases aligning to TRBD1. V lost 8 bases to trimming and J lost 4 bases; unmatched junction nucleotides: 10. From germline, CDR1 is MDHEN and CDR2 SYDVKM. The CDR3 is made up of 14 amino acids. CDR3 bases: TGTGCCAGCGCTAGGGGGGACAGCCCCTATGGCTACACCTTC. Translated, it gives CASARGDSPYGYTF.

CDR3 amino acids: CASSFFQGQAFF. As DNA, the CDR3 is TGTGCCAGCAGTTTTTTTCAGGGACAGGCTTTCTTT. This chain uses TRBV28 with TRBJ1-1, with 7 bases that match TRBD1. From germline, CDR1 is MDHEN and CDR2 SYDVKM. This CDR3 contains 12 residues. Trimming at V came to 3 bases and at J to 11 bases, leaving 6 bases not matched to a gene.

The chain joins TRBV6-6 to TRBJ2-7; 8 nucleotides match TRBD2. The CDR3 runs 14 residues. Germline V gene data show CDR1 as MNHNY and CDR2 as SVGAGI (reference sequence). Trimming cost V 5 bases and J 1 base; bases outside gene matches: 4. CDR3 in DNA: TGTGCCAGCAGTCCGGGGGGGGGTTCCTACGAGCAGTACTTC. Protein: CASSPGGGSYEQYF.